These T cell receptor beta chains were read from a single sample in a study of T cell changes during pregnancy in multiple sclerosis. Some clones are missing from TCRdb's copy, which holds only in-frame ones; the method was immunoSEQ multiplex PCR. The sample lists tens of thousands of clones, 89% occurring once. The sequenced sample was CD4+ T cells from peripheral blood mononuclear cells, obtained after pregnancy. These receptor sequences come from a female donor with multiple sclerosis, enrolled in a pregnancy study. CDR3s include the opening cysteine and the closing phenylalanine or tryptophan. D genes are given only for firm matches. Size is omitted from some rows. Given values are once, few, many or a class for expanded clones.

CDR3	DNA	V	D	J	size
CASSEADRGRDGYTF	TGTGCCAGCAGTGAAGCGGACAGGGGGCGAGATGGCTACACCTTC	TRBV6-1	TRBD1	TRBJ1-2	few
CASSRSGSPDTQYF	TGTGCCAGTTCTCGGAGCGGGAGTCCAGATACGCAGTATTTT	TRBV19	TRBD2	TRBJ2-3	once
CASSLQTGGVSTDTQYF	TGTGCCAGCAGCTTACAGACAGGGGGCGTAAGCACAGATACGCAGTATTTT	TRBV7-2	TRBD1	TRBJ2-3	NA
CAISGGLAGHQGEQFF	TGTGCCATCAGTGGGGGACTAGCGGGACATCAAGGGGAGCAGTTCTTC	TRBV10-3	TRBD2	TRBJ2-1	NA
CASGFLTGSRAFEKLFF	TGTGCTAGTGGTTTCCTGACAGGTTCGCGAGCCTTCGAAAAACTGTTTTTT	TRBV12-5	NA	TRBJ1-4	NA
CASSPSLAGSTDTQYF	TGTGCCAGCTCACCATCGCTAGCGGGATCCACAGATACGCAGTATTTT	TRBV18	TRBD2	TRBJ2-3	NA
CASSPGQGATDTQYF	TGCGCCAGCAGCCCGGGACAGGGGGCCACAGATACGCAGTATTTT	TRBV5-1	TRBD1	TRBJ2-3	NA
CASSLGDRNTGELFF	TGTGCCAGCAGCCTCGGAGACAGGAACACCGGGGAGCTGTTTTTT	TRBV4-2	NA	TRBJ2-2	NA
CAWSHGAGQETQYF	TGTGCCTGGAGTCACGGAGCGGGGCAGGAGACCCAGTACTTC	TRBV30	TRBD2	TRBJ2-5	NA
CASSTRTGGAEQYF	TGTGCCAGTAGTACCCGGACAGGGGGGGCCGAGCAGTACTTC	TRBV19	TRBD1	TRBJ2-7	NA
CASSGGQGTNSPLHF	TGTGCCAGCAGTGGGGGTCAGGGGACTAACTCACCCCTCCACTTT	TRBV2	NA	TRBJ1-6	NA
CASSSAGGPSYEQYF	TGTGCCAGCAGCTCCGCGGGAGGACCCTCCTACGAGCAGTACTTC	TRBV13	TRBD2	TRBJ2-7	NA
CASSPPGLAVGKQFF	TGTGCCAGCAGCCCACCCGGACTAGCGGTGGGGAAGCAGTTCTTC	TRBV6-5	TRBD2	TRBJ2-1	NA
CATRSGSTQYF	TGTGCCACCAGGAGCGGGAGTACGCAGTATTTT	TRBV15	TRBD2	TRBJ2-3	NA
CASSLPGQGVYEQYF	TGTGCCAGCAGCCTACCGGGACAGGGGGTCTACGAGCAGTACTTC	TRBV27	TRBD1	TRBJ2-7	NA
CASSLAALPEEKLFF	TGCGCCAGCAGCTTGGCTGCCTTGCCAGAAGAAAAACTGTTTTTT	TRBV5-1	NA	TRBJ1-4	NA
CATSRDPDGGEQFF	TGTGCCACCAGCAGAGACCCAGACGGCGGTGAGCAGTTCTTC	TRBV15	NA	TRBJ2-1	NA
CASRPRLTGANAYEQYF	TGTGCCAGCAGACCTCGGCTGACAGGGGCGAATGCCTACGAGCAGTACTTC	TRBV2	TRBD1	TRBJ2-7	NA
CASSFLAGGPDTQYF	TGTGCCAGCAGCTTCCTAGCGGGAGGGCCAGATACGCAGTATTTT	TRBV11-2	TRBD2	TRBJ2-3	NA
CASIYPGSRAQHF	TGTGCCAGCATCTACCCTGGGAGTCGGGCCCAGCATTTT	TRBV6-1	NA	TRBJ1-5	NA
CASSLTSGSSYEQYF	TGCGCCAGCAGTTTGACTAGCGGGAGCTCCTACGAGCAGTACTTC	TRBV5-1	TRBD2	TRBJ2-7	NA
CASSFGGLPQHF	TGTGCCAGCAGTTTCGGGGGGCTGCCCCAGCATTTT	TRBV28	NA	TRBJ1-5	NA
CASSLVGGGGYTF	TGCGCCAGCAGCCTTGTCGGGGGGGGCGGCTACACCTTC	TRBV4-1	NA	TRBJ1-2	NA
CASSTGGVGDEQYF	TGTGCCAGCAGTACAGGGGGAGTGGGAGACGAGCAGTACTTC	TRBV28	TRBD1	TRBJ2-7	NA
CASSLDRGSQETQYF	TGCGCCAGCAGCTTGGATCGGGGGAGCCAAGAGACCCAGTACTTC	TRBV5-1	NA	TRBJ2-5	NA
CASSQDSVYEQYF	TGTGCCAGCAGCCAGGACTCCGTTTACGAGCAGTACTTC	TRBV5-4	NA	TRBJ2-7	NA
CASSLASGAYEQYF	TGTGCCAGCAGCTTAGCTAGCGGGGCCTACGAGCAGTACTTC	TRBV7-2	TRBD2	TRBJ2-7	NA